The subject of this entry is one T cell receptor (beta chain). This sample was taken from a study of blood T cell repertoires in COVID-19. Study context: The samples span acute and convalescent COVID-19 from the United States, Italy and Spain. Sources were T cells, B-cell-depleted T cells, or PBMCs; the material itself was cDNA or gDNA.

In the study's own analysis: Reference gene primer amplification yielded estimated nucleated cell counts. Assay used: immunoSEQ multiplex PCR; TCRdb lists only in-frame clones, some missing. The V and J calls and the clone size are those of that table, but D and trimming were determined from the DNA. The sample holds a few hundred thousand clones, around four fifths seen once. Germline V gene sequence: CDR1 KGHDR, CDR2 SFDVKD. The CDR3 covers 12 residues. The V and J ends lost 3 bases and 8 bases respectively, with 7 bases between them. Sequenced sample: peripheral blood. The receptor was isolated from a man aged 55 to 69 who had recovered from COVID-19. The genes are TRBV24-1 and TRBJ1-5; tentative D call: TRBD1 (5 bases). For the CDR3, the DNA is TGTGCCACCAGTGATCAGGGAAAGCCCCAGCATTTT. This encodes CATSDQGKPQHF.